This paragraph covers one T cell receptor (beta chain) sequence. The assay used was immunoSEQ (version v3.0), run at survey level. Assay: immunoSEQ multiplex PCR; the TCRdb copy retains only in-frame clones and omits some. Among tens of thousands of clones listed, over 90% were seen once. This record comes from a study of long-term antiretroviral therapy in people with HIV. Germline assignment: CDR1 SGHRS and CDR2 YFSETQ. V dropped 3 bases and J dropped 5 bases, with 17 bases sitting between them. CDR3 size: 15 residues. The clonotype was recovered from a middle-aged man with HIV. This rearrangement joins TRBV5-1 to TRBJ2-5, with a possible D match to TRBD1 (6 bases). Sample: unsorted PBMCs, taken 6.2 years after starting antiretroviral therapy. CDR3 residues: CASSSQGGRPETQYF. The CDR3 DNA sequence: TGCGCCAGCAGCTCCCAAGGGGGACGGCCTGAGACCCAGTACTTC. The whole variable domain, remainder taken from reference TRBV5-1 and TRBJ2-5, is KAGVTQTPRYLIKTRGQQVTLSCSPISGHRSVSWYQQTPGQGLQFLFEYFSETQRNKGNFPGRFSGRQFSNSRSEMNVSTLELGDSALYLCASSSQGGRPETQYFGPGTRLLVL.